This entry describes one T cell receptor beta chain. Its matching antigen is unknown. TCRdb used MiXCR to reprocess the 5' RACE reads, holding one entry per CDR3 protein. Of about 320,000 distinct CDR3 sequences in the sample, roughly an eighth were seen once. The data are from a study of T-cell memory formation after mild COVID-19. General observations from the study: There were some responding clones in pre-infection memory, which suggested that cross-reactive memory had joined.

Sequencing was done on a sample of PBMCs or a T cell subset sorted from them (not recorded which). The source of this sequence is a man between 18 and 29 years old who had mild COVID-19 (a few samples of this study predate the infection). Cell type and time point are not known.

CDR3 nucleotide sequence: TGTGCCAGCAGTTACAGCCTTTACTATGGCTACACCTTC. Protein: CASSYSLYYGYTF. The V and J genes are TRBV6-2 or TRBV6-3 and TRBJ1-2; D gene uncertain. This CDR3 is built from 13 residues. The germline CDR1 and CDR2 sequences are MNHEY and SVGEGT. The V gene lost 2 bases and the J gene lost 3 bases, with 7 bases spanning the gap.